This T cell receptor beta chain was captured in a study of radiotherapy plus CTLA-4 blockade in lung cancer. The study's findings and limits: Together with interferon-beta, which increased in serum after radiation, early dynamic changes in blood T cell clones were reportedly the best predictors of response. Tumor-origin TCR clones grew in blood after radiotherapy plus ipilimumab.

Some clones are missing from TCRdb's copy, which holds only in-frame ones; the method was immunoSEQ multiplex PCR. The sample shows tens of thousands of clones, around 86% of them seen only once. About this clone: Its antigen remains unidentified.

Each patient with chemo-refractory metastatic non-small-cell lung cancer was treated with focal radiation plus CTLA-4 blockade using ipilimumab. Germline values: CDR1 MDHEN, CDR2 SYDVKM. The J segment lost 5 bases and the V segment lost 0 bases, leaving 0 bases of the junction unmatched. The CDR3 sequence is 14 residues long. The clonotype was recovered from a human donor with non-small cell lung cancer who had stable disease on radiotherapy plus ipilimumab. The chain is built from TRBV28 and TRBJ2-7; TRBD2 matches 11 bases. The sample was peripheral blood, taken from a patient treated with radiotherapy plus ipilimumab. The CDR3 loop is CASSLWGLADEQYF. CDR3 DNA sequence: TGTGCCAGCAGTTTATGGGGACTAGCGGACGAGCAGTACTTC. The entire variable domain, with the rest obtained from reference TRBV28 and TRBJ2-7, is as follows: DVKVTQSSRYLVKRTGEKVFLECVQDMDHENMFWYRQDPGLGLRLIYFSYDVKMKEKGDIPEGYSVSREKKERFSLILESASTNQTSMYLCASSLWGLADEQYFGPGTRLTVT.